What follows is one TCR beta chain and its context. The antigen remains undetermined. CDR1 is SNHLY, CDR2 FYNNEI, per germline. This CDR3 has 14 residues. This entry belongs to a study of CXCR3-negative and CXCR3-positive naive CD8 T cells. Study at large: Each library gave roughly 1.4 +/- 0.3 million of around 140 million TRB reads. Points from the study as a whole: CXCR3-positive naive cells carried more hydrophobic TRB CDR3s than CXCR3-negative ones. The study found comparably high diversity in both naive subsets and much lower diversity in memory CD8+ cells.

Libraries were UMI-labeled 5' RACE TRB cDNA. Reprocessing the 5' RACE reads, TCRdb reports a single entry for every CDR3 protein and omits DNA. This sample contains 50,000 to 65,000 distinct CDR3 sequences. The clonotype was recovered from a human donor in good health. Some clones in this sample may be carry-over from other donors' samples. J is TRBJ2-5 and V is TRBV2; TCRdb reports TRBD2, a call that lacks DNA to check it against. Sequencing was done on a sample of naive CXCR3- CD8+ T cells from blood. Subset of the sample: CD45RO-CCR7+CD27+CD95- naive CD8+ T cells lacking CXCR3 (TNR3-). This CDR3 is CASSGVTSAGTQYF.